This TCR beta chain was documented in a study of breast tumors, draining lymph nodes, adjacent tissues. Study findings and constraints: Tumor and nontumor repertoires were significantly more similar in luminal-like than in basal-like breast cancer.

Remarks on this clonotype: Antigen: not known. Since a much larger clone is just one base distant, this may be a read error.

V lost 5 bases, J lost 4 bases, and 11 bases lay in between. The V gene's germline CDR1 is SGHTA and CDR2 FQGNSA. The CDR3 length is 13 residues. TCRdb used MiXCR to reprocess the multiplex PCR reads, holding one entry per CDR3 protein. The data show about 47,000 distinct CDR3 sequences, under 30% seen once. Sequenced material: breast tumor tissue. This receptor was taken from a female donor with breast cancer. Some clones in this sample may be carry-over from other donors' samples. This chain uses TRBV7-2 with TRBJ1-2, with D perhaps TRBD1 (5 bases). The CDR3 region has the DNA TGTGCCAGCAGCGTACAGGAGGCCTATGGCTACACCTTC. It specifies CASSVQEAYGYTF.